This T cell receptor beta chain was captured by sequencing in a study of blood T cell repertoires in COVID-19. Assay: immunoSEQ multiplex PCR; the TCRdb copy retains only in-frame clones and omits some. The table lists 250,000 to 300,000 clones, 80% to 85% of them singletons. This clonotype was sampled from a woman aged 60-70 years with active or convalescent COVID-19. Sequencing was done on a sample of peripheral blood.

CDR3 region: CASSWTGGAYEQYF. The CDR3 DNA reads TGTGCCAGTAGTTGGACAGGGGGGGCCTACGAGCAGTACTTC. The chain links TRBV19 to TRBJ2-7, with TRBD1 matching over 10 bases. The CDR3 is made up of 14 amino acids. V trimming: 5 bases; J trimming: 2 bases; junction bases outside the gene matches: 3. From germline, CDR1 is LNHDA and CDR2 SQIVND (reference sequence).